Following are 29 T cell receptor beta chains from one sample sequenced in a study of cytomegalovirus exposure and HLA in healthy donors. 13 Jbeta primers and 60 Vbeta primers were used for the PCR. The method was immunoSEQ multiplex PCR; TCRdb's version includes in-frame clones alone and lacks a portion of them. The profile covers some 130,000 clones, with nearly 85% appearing a single time and over 1% taken by the ten largest. Specimen: PBMCs. These receptors were collected from a boy aged 10-17 years in good health and CMV-seronegative.

The genes are TRBV19 and TRBJ1-4, with D possibly being TRBD1 (5 bases). CDR3 length: 14 amino acids. The V end was cut by 3 bases, the J end by 6 bases, with 11 bases between. Germline CDR1 is LNHDA and CDR2 is SQIVND (reference sequence). In DNA, the CDR3 is TGTGCCAGTAGTATTCTCGGACATTATGAAAAACTGTTTTTT. Its protein product is CASSILGHYEKLFF.

This rearrangement joins TRBV5-1 to TRBJ2-5; D is uncertain. Between the trimmed V and J ends, which lost 2 bases and 5 bases, there was a span of 4 bases. This CDR3 spans 11 amino acids. The germline V gene has CDR1 SGHRS and CDR2 YFSETQ. This chain's CDR3 is CASSLEETQYF. The CDR3 nucleotides are TGCGCCAGCAGCTTAGAGGAGACCCAGTACTTC.

This CDR3 reads CASSLDGTSPYEQYF. In DNA form, the CDR3 reads TGCGCCAGCAGCTTGGACGGGACTTCCCCCTACGAGCAGTACTTC. The V and J genes are TRBV5-1 and TRBJ2-7, with a possible D match to TRBD2 (6 bases). The CDR3 extends over 15 amino acids. V shed 0 bases and J shed 2 bases, with 12 bases lying between them. CDR1 SGHRS and CDR2 YFSETQ come from the germline V gene.

J is TRBJ2-1 and V is TRBV27; 9 positions agree with TRBD2. The V gene end was trimmed by 5 bases and the J gene end by 2 bases; junction bases not matched to a gene: 7. CDR3 size: 16 residues. Per the germline V gene, CDR1 is MNHEY and CDR2 is SMNVEV (reference sequence). Written as DNA, the CDR3 is TGTGCCAGCAGTGCCTGGACTAGCGTAACCTACAATGAGCAGTTCTTC. Its protein is CASSAWTSVTYNEQFF.

The genes are TRBV4-1 and TRBJ1-2; 7 positions match TRBD1. CDR3 length equals 13 residues. From germline, CDR1 is MGHRA and CDR2 YSYEKL. Trimming at V came to 4 bases and at J to 6 bases, leaving 5 bases not matched to a gene. CDR3 nucleotides: TGCGCCAGCAGCCCTATGACAGGGAATGGCTACACCTTC. This sequence encodes CASSPMTGNGYTF.

The chain recombines TRBV19 with TRBJ2-7; 7 bases line up with TRBD1. J lost 2 bases, V lost 3 bases, and 4 bases had no gene match. Germline V lookup: CDR1 LNHDA, CDR2 SQIVND (reference sequence). This CDR3 comprises 14 residues. CDR3 protein: CASSIPGQPYEQYF. Here the CDR3 DNA reads TGTGCCAGTAGTATCCCGGGACAGCCCTACGAGCAGTACTTC. Full variable domain (rest looked up from reference TRBV19 and TRBJ2-7): DGGITQSPKYLFRKEGQNVTLSCEQNLNHDAMYWYRQDPGQGLRLIYYSQIVNDFQKGDIAEGYSVSREKKESFPLTVTSAQKNPTAFYLCASSIPGQPYEQYFGPGTRLTVT.

The V call is TRBV6-1, the J call TRBJ1-5; 7 nucleotides agree with TRBD1. From germline, CDR1 is MNHNS and CDR2 SASEGT. This CDR3 contains 13 residues. J gave up 9 bases and V 6 bases, and 8 bases lay outside the gene matches. The CDR3 region is CASSPTGVWPQHF. CDR3 nucleotides: TGTGCCAGCAGCCCCACAGGGGTTTGGCCCCAGCATTTT.

The genes are TRBV4-1 and TRBJ2-3, with 9 positions matching TRBD2. V was pared by 0 bases and J by 4 bases, with 11 bases of the junction left unmatched. CDR1 and CDR2 from the germline V gene are MGHRA and YSYEKL. This CDR3 region has 18 residues. DNA of the CDR3: TGCGCCAGCAGCCAAGATCTGGGTAGCGGGGGTGGAGCAGATACGCAGTATTTT. This codes for CASSQDLGSGGGADTQYF.

The chain links TRBV29-1 to TRBJ2-2; D might be TRBD1 (6 bases). Germline-derived CDR1 and CDR2 are SQVTM and ANQGSEA. The V and J ends lost 7 bases and 5 bases respectively, with 14 bases between them. CDR3 length equals 13 residues. CDR3 amino acids: CSAHSGVTGELFF. CDR3 in DNA: TGCAGCGCACATTCAGGGGTAACCGGGGAGCTGTTTTTT.

DNA for the CDR3: TGTGCCAGCAGATTCCTACTAGGCTACGAGCAGTACTTC. Its protein product is CASRFLLGYEQYF. V usage is TRBV6-6 and J usage is TRBJ2-7; D may be TRBD2 (5 bases). Trimming removed 6 bases at V and 3 bases at J, with 12 bases between. The CDR3 is 13 residues long. Germline V gene sequence: CDR1 MNHNY, CDR2 SVGAGI (reference sequence).

This clone was counted a single time. The CDR3 protein is CASSFGVREQYF. The CDR3 DNA is TGTGCCAGCAGTTTCGGAGTGCGGGAGCAGTACTTC. This sequence joins TRBV27 and TRBJ2-7; D remains unclear. Trimming removed 3 bases from V and 7 bases from J, with 10 bases in between. This CDR3 is built from 12 residues. Germline CDR1 reads MNHEY; CDR2 reads SMNVEV (reference sequence).

This clone is a singleton in its sample. V usage is TRBV25-1 and J usage is TRBJ2-3; 7 positions match TRBD2. Losses at the gene ends were 3 bases for V and 0 bases for J; bases not matched to a gene: 6. Germline V CDR1 and CDR2: MGHDK, SYGVNS. The CDR3 totals 16 residues. CDR3 in amino acids: CASSDRGSASTDTQYF. The CDR3 region has the DNA TGTGCCAGCAGTGACCGCGGGAGTGCCAGCACAGATACGCAGTATTTT. Looking up the rest from reference TRBV25-1 and TRBJ2-3 gives the full variable domain: EADIYQTPRYLVIGTGKKITLECSQTMGHDKMYWYQQDPGMELHLIHYSYGVNSTEKGDLSSESTVSRIRTEHFPLTLESARPSHTSQYLCASSDRGSASTDTQYFGPGTRLTVL.

The rearrangement joins TRBV5-1 to TRBJ1-4, with D possibly being TRBD1 (5 bases). This CDR3 contains 15 residues. Trimming took off 4 bases at V and 7 bases at J, with 17 bases between the two ends. The germline gives CDR1 SGHRS, CDR2 YFSETQ. CDR3 sequence: CASSASGISFEKLFF. Written as DNA, the CDR3 is TGCGCCAGCAGCGCCTCAGGGATTAGTTTTGAAAAACTGTTTTTT.

This clone has a single count. V and J are TRBV6-1 and TRBJ2-2; 8 positions agree with TRBD1. The CDR3 length is 13 residues. With V trimmed by 6 bases and J by 6 bases, 3 bases remained unmatched. Per the germline V gene, CDR1 is MNHNS and CDR2 is SASEGT. CDR3 nucleotides: TGTGCCAGCAGCCTACAGGGGGCCGGGGAGCTGTTTTTT. It translates to CASSLQGAGELFF.

The J gene is TRBJ1-1, the V gene TRBV6-1; maybe TRBD1 (5 bases). V dropped 4 bases and J dropped 1 base, with 10 bases sitting between them. CDR1 is MNHNS, CDR2 SASEGT, per germline. The CDR3 consists of 14 residues. CDR3 sequence: CASSAAGRNTEAFF. CDR3 coding DNA: TGTGCCAGCAGTGCAGCAGGGAGGAACACTGAAGCTTTCTTT.

This chain joins TRBV7-8 and TRBJ1-2; TRBD1 matches at 9 bases. Germline assignment: CDR1 SGHVS and CDR2 FQNEAQ. Trimming at V came to 3 bases and at J to 6 bases, leaving 11 bases not matched to a gene. This CDR3 has 16 amino acids. In nucleotides, the CDR3 is TGTGCCAGCAGCTTTAGAGGGGACAGGGATGGCAATGGCTACACCTTC. Encoded protein: CASSFRGDRDGNGYTF.

This chain uses TRBV5-1 with TRBJ2-2; tentatively, D is TRBD1 (5 bases). V gave up 2 bases and J gave up 4 bases, with 12 bases separating them. The CDR3 runs to 15 residues. Per the germline V gene, CDR1 is SGHRS and CDR2 is YFSETQ. CDR3 protein: CASSFDSMGTGELFF. DNA for the CDR3: TGCGCCAGCAGCTTCGACAGTATGGGCACCGGGGAGCTGTTTTTT.

In the case of this clone: The conserved phenylalanine or tryptophan is not found at the CDR3 terminus, so this likely reflects a read error. The CDR3 DNA reads as TGTGCCAGCAGTTTGGGCACAGATACGCAGTATTTG. It yields the protein CASSLGTDTQYL. V and J are TRBV28 and TRBJ2-3; no definite D call. Per the germline V gene, CDR1 is MDHEN and CDR2 is SYDVKM. The CDR3 runs 12 residues. Trimming cost V 3 bases and J 1 base, with 2 bases left between them.

The gene calls are TRBV30 and TRBJ1-5, with D maybe TRBD1 (6 bases). In germline, CDR1 is GTSNPN, CDR2 SVGIG (reference sequence). The CDR3 is made up of 14 amino acids. Deletions cut 3 bases from V and 3 bases from J, with 12 bases between. The DNA for the CDR3 is TGTGCCTGGAGCAGGGACACGGTCAATCAGCCCCAGCATTTT. Its translation is CAWSRDTVNQPQHF.

This clone was observed a single time. The CDR3 loop is CASSQETQYEQYF. The CDR3 DNA follows: TGTGCCAGCAGCCAAGAGACTCAGTACGAGCAGTACTTC. This chain connects TRBV4-2 to TRBJ2-7; D is ambiguous. Deletions cut 0 bases from V and 4 bases from J, with 7 bases between. Germline CDR1 is LGHNA and CDR2 is YNFKEQ. CDR3 length equals 13 residues.

The chain recombines TRBV20-1 with TRBJ2-7; no clear D gene. The V and J ends lost 5 bases and 3 bases respectively, with 8 bases between them. Germline V lookup: CDR1 DFQATT, CDR2 SNEGSKA (reference sequence). CDR3 length equals 11 residues. This CDR3 reads CSAFSSYEQYF. The DNA for the CDR3 is TGCAGTGCTTTTTCGAGCTACGAGCAGTACTTC.

This clone was counted at least ten times. The chain has TRBV7-9 and TRBJ1-1; 9 bases align to TRBD1. The CDR3 is 15 residues long. V shed 5 bases and J 8 bases; nucleotides not matched to a gene: 12. Germline values: CDR1 SEHNR, CDR2 FQNEAQ (reference sequence). CDR3 nucleotides: TGTGCCAGCAGCCCGAGGGGTACAGGGGGCAGAGAAGCTTTCTTT. As protein: CASSPRGTGGREAFF.

The rearrangement joins TRBV30 to TRBJ1-4; D possibly corresponds to TRBD1 (6 bases). This CDR3 is 14 amino acids long. Germline CDR1 GTSNPN, CDR2 SVGIG (reference sequence). V dropped 2 bases and J dropped 6 bases, with 13 bases sitting between them. CDR3 protein: CAWSRGGSDEKLFF. As DNA, the CDR3 is TGTGCCTGGAGTCGCGGGGGCTCAGATGAAAAACTGTTTTTT.

This chain uses TRBV5-1 with TRBJ1-2, with 8 positions matching TRBD1. V shed 1 base, J shed 3 bases, and the junction held 8 bases outside the gene matches. Germline CDR1 reads SGHRS; CDR2 reads YFSETQ. The CDR3 consists of 16 residues. The CDR3 sequence: CASSLYAQGADYGYTF. CDR3 bases: TGCGCCAGCAGCTTGTACGCCCAGGGGGCCGACTATGGCTACACCTTC.

V and J are TRBV7-9 and TRBJ2-3; 8 nucleotides align to TRBD1. V gave up 5 bases and J gave up 7 bases; unmatched junction bases: 11. This CDR3 contains 15 residues. The germline gives CDR1 SEHNR, CDR2 FQNEAQ (reference sequence). This CDR3 is CASSLNAGGQNTQYF. The DNA for the CDR3 is TGTGCCAGCAGCCTAAACGCAGGGGGCCAAAATACGCAGTATTTT.

This clone was detected only a few times. The V call is TRBV5-6, the J call TRBJ1-1, with 9 bases that match TRBD1. Germline V gene sequence: CDR1 SGHDT, CDR2 YYEEEE. V dropped 3 bases and J dropped 5; count of bases not matched to a gene: 5. The CDR3 runs to 14 residues. In DNA form, the CDR3 reads TGTGCCAGCAGCTACCCGACAGGGGGGACTGAAGCTTTCTTT. Protein sequence: CASSYPTGGTEAFF.

The J gene is TRBJ2-7, the V gene TRBV7-6; D perhaps matches TRBD2 (6 bases). There are 15 residues in the CDR3. The ends were cut back, 0 bases at V and 4 bases at J, with 13 bases in the middle. Looked up from germline, CDR1 is SGHVS and CDR2 is FNYEAQ. This CDR3 is CASSLAEGLGYEQYF. CDR3 nucleotides: TGTGCCAGCAGCTTAGCGGAGGGTTTGGGGTACGAGCAGTACTTC.

The chain uses TRBV7-2 and TRBJ1-2; 7 nucleotides agree with TRBD1. Germline trimming cut 4 bases from V and 2 bases from J; bases unmatched to any gene: 7. This CDR3 spans 15 amino acids. Germline values: CDR1 SGHTA, CDR2 FQGNSA. The CDR3 loop reads CASSSQGDQNYGYTF. The CDR3 DNA sequence: TGTGCCAGCAGCTCTCAGGGGGACCAAAACTATGGCTACACCTTC.

This clone was picked up a small number of times. The V gene is TRBV7-6, the J gene TRBJ2-2; D is possibly TRBD2 (6 bases). From germline, CDR1 is SGHVS and CDR2 FNYEAQ. Trimming stripped 3 bases from V and 6 bases from J, with 20 bases between. This CDR3 is built from 17 residues. The CDR3 is CASSFVLAGGAAGELFF. The CDR3 DNA reads as TGTGCCAGCAGCTTCGTGTTAGCCGGAGGGGCAGCCGGGGAGCTGTTTTTT.